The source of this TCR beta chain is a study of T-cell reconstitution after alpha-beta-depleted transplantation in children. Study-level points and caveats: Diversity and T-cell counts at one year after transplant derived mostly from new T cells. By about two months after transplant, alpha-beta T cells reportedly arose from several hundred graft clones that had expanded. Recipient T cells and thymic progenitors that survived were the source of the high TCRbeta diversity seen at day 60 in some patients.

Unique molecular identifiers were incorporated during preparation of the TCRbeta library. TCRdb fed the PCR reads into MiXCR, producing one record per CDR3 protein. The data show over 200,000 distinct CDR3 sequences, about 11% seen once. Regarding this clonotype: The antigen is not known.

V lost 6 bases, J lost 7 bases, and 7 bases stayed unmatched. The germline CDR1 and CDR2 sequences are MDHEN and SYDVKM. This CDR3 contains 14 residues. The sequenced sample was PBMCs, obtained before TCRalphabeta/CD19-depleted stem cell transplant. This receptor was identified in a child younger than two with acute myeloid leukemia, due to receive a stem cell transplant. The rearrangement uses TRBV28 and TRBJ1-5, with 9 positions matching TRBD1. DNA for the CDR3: TGTGCCAGCAGCAATGACAGGGGGTTGCAGCCCCAGCATTTT. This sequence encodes CASSNDRGLQPQHF.